The 24 T cell receptor beta chains presented below share a single source sample, sequenced in a study of OX40 agonist ivuxolimab in advanced cancers. Libraries came from the immunoSEQ multiplex PCR assay. Here the immuneACCESS table is served through TCRdb, limited to in-frame sequences with V and J called. Missing clones are a known gap in these copies; in checked studies unresolved V genes cover under half, and the rest lacks a known reason. Here the sample has about 69,000 clones; more than 70% occur a single time. Under 3% of the sample lies in the top ten. Sequencing used CD4+ or CD8+ T cells sorted from blood, obtained in a trial of the OX40 agonist ivuxolimab. Every receptor here comes from an adult with an advanced solid tumor such as melanoma, head and neck, liver or kidney cancer.

In its sample, this clone was seen once. The chain is built from TRBV6-5 and TRBJ1-5; tentative D call: TRBD1 (6 bases). V was clipped by 4 bases and J by 8 bases, with 9 bases between them. This CDR3 has 12 amino acids. The germline CDR1 and CDR2 sequences are MNHEY and SVGAGI. The chain's CDR3 is CASSFRGEPQHF. The CDR3 nucleotides are TGTGCCAGCAGTTTTAGGGGGGAGCCCCAGCATTTT.

The V gene is TRBV7-3, the J gene TRBJ2-5; 9 nucleotides match TRBD2. The V gene's germline CDR1 is SGHTA and CDR2 FQGTGA. This CDR3 contains 17 residues. The ends lost 2 bases at V and 5 bases at J; junction bases unmatched: 12. This CDR3 is CASSLGRSSGGRETQYF. CDR3 in DNA: TGTGCCAGCAGCTTAGGGAGGTCAAGCGGGGGGCGTGAGACCCAGTACTTC. The full variable domain, in which reference TRBV7-3 and TRBJ2-5 provide the parts outside the CDR3, is GAGVSQTPSNKVTEKGKYVELRCDPISGHTALYWYRQSLGQGPEFLIYFQGTGAADDSGLPNDRFFAVRPEGSVSTLKIQRTERGDSAVYLCASSLGRSSGGRETQYFGPGTRLLVL.

CDR3 sequence reads: CASKGRGHEQYF. The CDR3 coding sequence is TGTGCCAGCAAGGGCAGGGGTCACGAGCAGTACTTC. The rearrangement joins TRBV2 to TRBJ2-7, with a possible D match to TRBD1 (6 bases). This CDR3 has 12 residues. Germline V gene lookup returns CDR1 SNHLY and CDR2 FYNNEI. Trimming took 7 bases from V and 5 from J, leaving 12 bases between them.

A few counts support this clone. This chain joins TRBV19 and TRBJ1-1; D is undetermined. CDR3 length: 12 residues. CDR1 and CDR2 (germline): LNHDA, SQIVND (reference sequence). With 3 bases removed from V and 10 bases from J, the gap between germline ends came to 12 bases. The CDR3 reads CASSIDRVAAFF. In DNA form, the CDR3 reads TGTGCCAGTAGTATTGATAGGGTTGCAGCTTTCTTT.

The chain is built from TRBV11-2 and TRBJ2-2, with D possibly TRBD2 on 5 matching bases. Germline values: CDR1 SGHAT, CDR2 FQNNGV. Trimming left V 2 bases short and J 3 bases short, with 10 bases between. The length of the CDR3 is 15 residues. DNA for the CDR3: TGTGCCAGCAGCTTAAACGGGGAACACACCGGGGAGCTGTTTTTT. As protein: CASSLNGEHTGELFF.

This clone has only one observation. The genes are TRBV21-1 and TRBJ2-5; the table's D call TRBD1 went unverified against the DNA. TRBV21-1 is labeled a pseudogene. This CDR3 region has 15 residues. CDR3 coding DNA: TGTGCCAGCAGCACTCCCGGGACAGGGATATTGGTGCAGTACTTC. Translated, it gives CASSTPGTGILVQYF.

The V gene is TRBV7-2, the J gene TRBJ2-7, with 14 bases identical to TRBD2. Trimming cost V 5 bases and J 1 base; bases outside gene matches: 10. The CDR3 is made up of 18 amino acids. Germline assignment: CDR1 SGHTA and CDR2 FQGNSA. Here the CDR3 DNA reads TGTGCCAGCAGCCCCCGAGGCGGGACTAGCGGGGGTTCCTACGAGCAGTACTTC. Its translation is CASSPRGGTSGGSYEQYF.

This chain uses TRBV27 with TRBJ1-1; TRBD1 is a possible D gene (6 bases). Per germline, CDR1 MNHEY and CDR2 SMNVEV (reference sequence). Trimming took 5 bases from V and 0 from J, leaving 13 bases between them. This CDR3 comprises 15 residues. CDR3 in DNA: TGTGCCAGCAGTACCGGACAGACTATGAACACTGAAGCTTTCTTT. This gives the protein CASSTGQTMNTEAFF.

The chain recombines TRBV7-6 with TRBJ2-7; a possible D gene is TRBD1 (6 bases). The CDR3 is 15 amino acids. Germline CDR1 is SGHVS and CDR2 is FNYEAQ. The ends were cut back, 2 bases at V and 2 bases at J, with 13 bases in the middle. CDR3 sequence reads: CASSLTQGPAYEQYF. In nucleotides, the CDR3 is TGTGCCAGCAGCTTAACCCAGGGGCCCGCCTACGAGCAGTACTTC.

This sequence joins TRBV5-5 and TRBJ1-1; a weak D match, TRBD1 (6 bases). CDR1 is SGHKS, CDR2 YYEKEE, per germline (reference sequence). This CDR3 comprises 11 residues. Trimming shortened V by 9 bases and J by 4 bases, and 10 bases separated the two germline ends. The CDR3 loop reads CATGGGTEAFF. CDR3 bases: TGTGCCACCGGAGGGGGCACTGAAGCTTTCTTT.

The rearrangement uses TRBV10-2 and TRBJ1-1, with D maybe TRBD1 (5 bases). V lost 6 bases, J lost 4 bases, and 12 bases lay in between. This CDR3 has 13 amino acids. CDR1 and CDR2 from the germline V gene are WSHSY and SAAADI. This CDR3 is CASSSTRGTEAFF. In nucleotides, the CDR3 is TGCGCCAGCAGCTCAACGAGGGGCACTGAAGCTTTCTTT.

V is TRBV6-6 and J is TRBJ1-2; the match to TRBD1 covers 7 bases. The CDR3 covers 13 residues. Germline lookup yields CDR1 MNHNY and CDR2 SVGAGI (reference sequence). Trimming cost V 6 bases and J 5 bases; bases outside gene matches: 6. For the CDR3, the DNA is TGTGCCAGCAGCTACAGGGGAGGGTATGGCTACACCTTC. Its translation: CASSYRGGYGYTF.

This chain joins TRBV19 and TRBJ1-2, with unresolved D. The CDR3 length is 13 residues. Germline-derived CDR1 and CDR2 are LNHDA and SQIVND (reference sequence). V lost 2 bases and J lost 2, with 6 bases in between. CDR3 sequence: CASSINLNYGYTF. The CDR3 bases are TGTGCCAGTAGTATAAACTTGAACTATGGCTACACCTTC. Combining the CDR3 with reference TRBV19 and TRBJ1-2 gives the whole variable domain DGGITQSPKYLFRKEGQNVTLSCEQNLNHDAMYWYRQDPGQGLRLIYYSQIVNDFQKGDIAEGYSVSREKKESFPLTVTSAQKNPTAFYLCASSINLNYGYTFGSGTRLTVV.

A single count supports this clone. This chain links TRBV5-5 with TRBJ2-2, with TRBD2 identical over 12 bases. CDR1 SGHKS and CDR2 YYEKEE come from the germline V gene (reference sequence). The CDR3 loop spans 15 amino acids. Trimming removed 4 bases from V and 5 bases from J; junction bases left unmatched: 3. CDR3 nucleotide sequence: TGTGCCAGCAGCGGAACTAGCGGGGGGACCGGGGAGCTGTTTTTT. Its translation is CASSGTSGGTGELFF.

The chain couples TRBV2 to TRBJ1-1; D gene ambiguous. This CDR3 comprises 13 residues. Per germline, CDR1 SNHLY and CDR2 FYNNEI. V lost 7 bases to trimming and J lost 4 bases, with 13 bases between them. CDR3 sequence (DNA): TGTGCCAGCAAGAGGTCAAGGGCCACTGAAGCTTTCTTT. Its protein product is CASKRSRATEAFF.

The genes are TRBV30 and TRBJ2-3; a weak D match, TRBD2 (5 bases). V dropped 2 bases and J dropped 5 bases, with 20 bases sitting between them. CDR1 and CDR2 (germline): GTSNPN, SVGIG (reference sequence). The CDR3 has 16 residues. The CDR3 coding sequence is TGTGCCTGGAGTCCCGGAGTAGCGAGAACTGTAGATACGCAGTATTTT. It encodes CAWSPGVARTVDTQYF.

The CDR3 loop reads CASSRDREVYGYTF. In nucleotides, the CDR3 is TGTGCCAGCAGTCGTGACAGGGAGGTCTATGGCTACACCTTC. The V and J genes are TRBV6-6 and TRBJ1-2; TRBD1 aligns across 7 bases. The length of the CDR3 is 14 residues. Unmatched junction bases numbered 7, after V lost 5 bases and J lost 4 bases. Germline V gives CDR1 MNHNY, CDR2 SVGAGI (reference sequence).

The V gene is TRBV29-1, the J gene TRBJ2-7, with 15 bases that match TRBD2. V was clipped by 6 bases and J by 2 bases; unmatched bases: 2. Germline CDR1 and CDR2: SQVTM and ANQGSEA. There are 14 residues in the CDR3. Here the CDR3 reads CSVGLAGGPYEQYF. CDR3 in DNA: TGCAGCGTCGGACTAGCGGGGGGGCCCTACGAGCAGTACTTC.

J is TRBJ2-1 and V is TRBV11-2, with 10 nucleotides matching TRBD2. The CDR3 has 17 residues. CDR1 and CDR2 (germline): SGHAT, FQNNGV. With V trimmed by 1 base and J by 7 bases, 10 bases remained unmatched. CDR3 DNA: TGTGCCAGCAGCTTAGTCTCGCTAGCGGGAGTTGGGAATGAGCAGTTCTTC. Residues: CASSLVSLAGVGNEQFF.

This chain connects TRBV4-2 to TRBJ2-5; TRBD2 aligns across 13 bases. Germline V gene sequence: CDR1 LGHNA, CDR2 YNFKEQ. V shed 1 base and J 5 bases; nucleotides not matched to a gene: 7. This CDR3 has 17 residues. The CDR3 region has the DNA TGTGCCAGCAGCCAAGGGACTAGCGGGAGAATGGTGGAGACCCAGTACTTC. Encoded protein: CASSQGTSGRMVETQYF.

This rearrangement joins TRBV7-9 to TRBJ2-7; 8 bases map to TRBD2. The V segment lost 5 bases and the J segment 4 bases; nucleotides outside the gene matches: 7. Germline CDR1 reads SEHNR; CDR2 reads FQNEAQ (reference sequence). The CDR3 contains 14 residues. The CDR3, as DNA: TGTGCCAGCAGCCCGAGGACTAGCAAGTACGAGCAGTACTTC. It specifies CASSPRTSKYEQYF. Full variable domain (missing parts from reference TRBV7-9 and TRBJ2-7): DTGVSQNPRHKITKRGQNVTFRCDPISEHNRLYWYRQTLGQGPEFLTYFQNEAQLEKSRLLSDRFSAERPKGSFSTLEIQRTEQGDSAMYLCASSPRTSKYEQYFGPGTRLTVT.

This sequence joins TRBV6-1 and TRBJ2-7, with 11 bases fitting TRBD2. Germline V gene data show CDR1 as MNHNS and CDR2 as SASEGT. This CDR3 is built from 14 residues. Trimming took 6 bases from V and 4 from J; bases not matched to a gene: 5. This CDR3 is CASRVAGGRYEQYF. In DNA form, the CDR3 reads TGTGCCAGCAGGGTAGCGGGAGGGAGATACGAGCAGTACTTC.

This chain joins TRBV6-4 and TRBJ2-3; the match to TRBD2 covers 8 bases. The CDR3 has 16 residues. The J segment lost 3 bases and the V segment lost 4 bases, leaving 9 bases of the junction unmatched. Germline CDR1 is MRHNA and CDR2 is SNTAGT. CDR3: CASSVTGGLLTDTQYF. DNA for the CDR3: TGTGCCAGCAGTGTCACGGGGGGGCTTCTGACAGATACGCAGTATTTT.

This rearrangement joins TRBV4-1 to TRBJ2-7; 10 bases map to TRBD1. With 2 bases clipped from V and 3 bases from J, the junction kept 4 bases outside the gene matches. The germline V gene encodes CDR1 MGHRA and CDR2 YSYEKL. The CDR3 length is 15 residues. CDR3 bases: TGCGCCAGCAGCCAACCGGGACAGGGGAGCTACGAGCAGTACTTC. Residues: CASSQPGQGSYEQYF.